The 17 T cell receptor beta chains below all came from one sample that was sequenced in a study of blood T cell repertoires in COVID-19. Clones were read by immunoSEQ multiplex PCR, and TCRdb kept only the in-frame ones, dropping some. This sample carries about 360,000 clones, around nine tenths of them seen once, and the ten largest clones take 3%. The sample taken for sequencing was peripheral blood. The source of these receptors is a human donor in a cohort sampled during active COVID-19.

This chain uses TRBV7-2 with TRBJ2-7, with TRBD1 matching 8 bases. Germline V gene sequence: CDR1 SGHTA, CDR2 FQGNSA. CDR3 size: 15 residues. J was trimmed by 2 bases and V by 0 bases; bases with no gene match: 3. CDR3 nucleotides: TGTGCCAGCAGCTTAGCCCTACAGGGGGCCTACGAGCAGTACTTC. Protein: CASSLALQGAYEQYF.

The chain carries TRBV4-2 and TRBJ2-2; 12 bases align to TRBD1. Germline loops: CDR1 LGHNA, CDR2 YNFKEQ. CDR3 length: 17 residues. J was trimmed by 6 bases and V by 5 bases; bases with no gene match: 10. CDR3 DNA sequence: TGTGCCAGCAGCAACCGGGACAGGGGGCCCTCAGCCGGGGAGCTGTTTTTT. The encoded protein is CASSNRDRGPSAGELFF.

This chain joins TRBV27 and TRBJ1-4; 7 bases are a match to TRBD1. The V gene end was trimmed by 10 bases and the J gene end by 7 bases; junction bases not matched to a gene: 9. The CDR3 spans 13 residues. CDR1 MNHEY and CDR2 SMNVEV come from the germline V gene (reference sequence). CDR3 bases: TGTGCCACCCGTTACAGGGGTGGTGAAAAACTGTTTTTT. Residues: CATRYRGGEKLFF.

CDR3 in DNA: TGTGCCAGCAGCTGGGGACAGACTGAAGAGACCCAGTACTTC. Translated, it gives CASSWGQTEETQYF. The chain couples TRBV3-1 (or the pseudogene TRBV3-2) to TRBJ2-5, with 7 positions matching TRBD1. Germline V gene lookup returns CDR1 LGHDT and CDR2 YNNKEL (reference sequence). Losses at the gene ends were 5 bases for V and 3 bases for J; bases not matched to a gene: 6. The CDR3 covers 14 residues.

Here the CDR3 reads CASSRVAAGGNNSPLHF. DNA of the CDR3: TGTGCCAGCAGCCGCGTCGCTGCGGGCGGCAATAATTCACCCCTCCACTTT. The chain joins TRBV4-2 to TRBJ1-6; D unresolved. This CDR3 contains 17 residues. The germline V and J ends were trimmed by 4 bases and 5 bases, with 18 bases remaining between them. Germline-derived CDR1 and CDR2 are LGHNA and YNFKEQ.

This clone was observed a handful of times. This chain joins TRBV5-6 and TRBJ2-3; the match to TRBD1 covers 7 bases. The V segment lost 1 base and the J segment 1 base; nucleotides outside the gene matches: 3. The germline gives CDR1 SGHDT, CDR2 YYEEEE. This CDR3 spans 15 amino acids. CDR3 loop: CASSLKGAGTDTQYF. The CDR3 DNA reads as TGTGCCAGCAGCTTGAAGGGGGCTGGCACAGATACGCAGTATTTT.

The chain links TRBV5-1 to TRBJ2-5, with D maybe TRBD2 (5 bases). V was cut by 5 bases and J by 4 bases, with 12 bases left in between. This CDR3 spans 13 amino acids. CDR1 is SGHRS and CDR2 is YFSETQ in the germline V gene. The CDR3 loop is CASRGEMGETQYF. The CDR3 DNA follows: TGCGCCAGCAGGGGAGAGATGGGAGAGACCCAGTACTTC.

The genes are TRBV27 and TRBJ2-5; 12 bases align to TRBD2. The CDR3 is made up of 15 amino acids. Trimming took 4 bases from V and 4 from J; bases not matched to a gene: 4. The germline CDR1 and CDR2 sequences are MNHEY and SMNVEV (reference sequence). The CDR3 DNA is TGTGCCAGCAGTTGGGCTAGCGGGGGGGGAGAGACCCAGTACTTC. It yields the protein CASSWASGGGETQYF.

V usage is TRBV7-2 and J usage is TRBJ2-3, with 9 positions matching TRBD2. The CDR3 runs to 17 residues. CDR1 and CDR2 from the germline V gene are SGHTA and FQGNSA. The ends lost 4 bases at V and 6 bases at J; junction bases unmatched: 14. The CDR3 region has the DNA TGTGCCAGCAGCTGGCGCATAGCGGGAGTTACGTTGGATACGCAGTATTTT. It codes for CASSWRIAGVTLDTQYF. Filled out from reference TRBV7-2 and TRBJ2-3, the complete variable domain reads GAGVSQSPSNKVTEKGKDVELRCDPISGHTALYWYRQSLGQGLEFLIYFQGNSAPDKSGLPSDRFSAERTGGSVSTLTIQRTQQEDSAVYLCASSWRIAGVTLDTQYFGPGTRLTVL.

The CDR3 protein is CASSLGSGGGGEQYF. CDR3 sequence (DNA): TGTGCCAGCAGCTTAGGTTCCGGCGGGGGAGGCGAGCAGTACTTC. J is TRBJ2-7 and V is TRBV7-8; 7 positions agree with TRBD2. This CDR3 has 15 residues. Germline V gives CDR1 SGHVS, CDR2 FQNEAQ. V was clipped by 1 base and J by 6 bases; unmatched bases: 9.

CDR3 in amino acids: CASSPWERSGGRNNEQFF. The CDR3 nucleotides read TGCGCCAGCAGCCCATGGGAGAGATCGGGGGGACGCAACAATGAGCAGTTCTTC. V and J are TRBV5-1 and TRBJ2-1; TRBD2 matches at 7 bases. V lost 4 bases and J lost 5; bases outside the gene matches: 18. The CDR3 is 18 residues long. Germline CDR1 is SGHRS and CDR2 is YFSETQ.

The chain links TRBV10-2 to TRBJ2-7, with a possible D match to TRBD2 (5 bases). Trimming left V 6 bases short and J 1 base short, with 13 bases between. The CDR3 is 14 residues long. Germline lookup yields CDR1 WSHSY and CDR2 SAAADI. The CDR3 nucleotides read TGCGCCAGCAGGTCGTTCGGGATATCCTACGAGCAGTACTTC. Translation: CASRSFGISYEQYF.

In nucleotides, the CDR3 is TGTGCCAGCAGCTTGGAGGCTAGCGGGACGAAAAACATTCAGTACTTC. Its protein product is CASSLEASGTKNIQYF. This rearrangement joins TRBV5-4 to TRBJ2-4, with 9 bases identical to TRBD2. V lost 0 bases, J lost 4 bases, and 5 bases stayed unmatched. CDR1 SGHNT and CDR2 YYREEE come from the germline V gene (reference sequence). The CDR3 length is 16 residues.

The V gene is TRBV4-2, the J gene TRBJ2-3; D gene uncertain. Germline V CDR1 and CDR2: LGHNA, YNFKEQ. Trimming removed 4 bases at V and 6 bases at J, with 8 bases between. This CDR3 has 12 residues. The CDR3 protein is CASSPIGDTQYF. CDR3 nucleotides: TGTGCCAGCAGCCCCATCGGGGATACGCAGTATTTT.

The gene calls are TRBV7-9 and TRBJ1-2, with a tentative D call TRBD1 (5 bases). Germline-derived CDR1 and CDR2 are SEHNR and FQNEAQ (reference sequence). CDR3 size: 14 residues. The V and J ends lost 3 bases and 6 bases respectively, with 14 bases between them. In nucleotides, the CDR3 is TGTGCCAGCAGCTTGGGACTCAGTGGGAATGGCTACACCTTC. This translates into CASSLGLSGNGYTF.

This chain links TRBV10-1 with TRBJ1-5, with TRBD1 matching 7 bases. V lost 7 bases, J lost 0 bases, and 9 bases stayed unmatched. The V gene's germline CDR1 is WNHNN and CDR2 SYGVQD (reference sequence). The CDR3 sequence is 16 residues long. CDR3 amino acids: CASTDLGQDSNQPQHF. CDR3 nucleotides: TGCGCCAGCACCGACTTAGGACAGGATAGCAATCAGCCCCAGCATTTT.

This chain connects TRBV9 to TRBJ1-5; a weak D match, TRBD1 (5 bases). CDR3 length: 14 amino acids. From germline, CDR1 is SGDLS and CDR2 YYNGEE. V was trimmed by 2 bases and J by 5 bases, leaving 11 bases between them. The CDR3 loop is CASSVDQGDQPQHF. CDR3 in DNA: TGTGCCAGCAGCGTCGACCAGGGCGATCAGCCCCAGCATTTT.